This record looks at one T cell receptor beta chain sequence and its context. This entry belongs to a study of OX40 agonist ivuxolimab in advanced cancers. Data came from immunoSEQ multiplex PCR; TCRdb stores just in-frame clones and leaves some out. The data show around 62,000 clones, 84% seen once. This clonotype was sampled from an adult with an advanced solid tumor such as melanoma, head and neck, liver or kidney cancer. The sample in question was CD4+ or CD8+ T cells sorted from blood, obtained in a trial of the OX40 agonist ivuxolimab.

The CDR3: CATSRNLDRGLDEQFF. As DNA, the CDR3 is TGTGCCACCAGCAGAAATTTGGACAGGGGGCTGGATGAGCAGTTCTTC. The chain employs TRBV15 and TRBJ2-1, with 11 positions matching TRBD1. Germline V CDR1 and CDR2: LNHNV, YYDKDF (reference sequence). V shed 2 bases and J 8 bases; nucleotides not matched to a gene: 8. The length of the CDR3 is 16 residues. Full variable domain (outside the CDR3, taken from reference TRBV15 and TRBJ2-1): DAMVIQNPRYQVTQFGKPVTLSCSQTLNHNVMYWYQQKSSQAPKLLFHYYDKDFNNEADTPDNFQSRRPNTSFCFLDIRSPGLGDTAMYLCATSRNLDRGLDEQFFGPGTRLTVL.